A selection of T cell receptor beta chains follows, all from one sample in a study of CD8+CD57+ T cells in acquired aplastic anemia. TCRdb reprocessed the reads via MiXCR and lists one record per CDR3 protein. This sample has roughly 420,000 distinct CDR3 sequences; around 72% occur once, and the top ten carry approximately 3.9%. Source material: sorted CD4+, CD8+, or CD8+CD57+ T cells (not recorded which) from PBMCs. The origin of the receptors is a human donor in good health, serving as a control. Each CDR3 is given with its conserved first and last residue. D genes are given only for firm matches. Some rows have no size entry. The others give once, few or many, or a class for an expanded clone.

clone_size j_call v_call d_call cdr3_nt cdr3_aa
NA TRBJ2-7 TRBV7-3 NA TGCGCCAGCACCTCGGGACGGGGTCAACTACAGTACTTC CASTSGRGQLQYF
NA TRBJ1-5 TRBV7-2 NA TGTGCCAGCAGCCCCCTTGGCGGGGACGAGCCCCAGCATTTT CASSPLGGDEPQHF
NA TRBJ2-6 TRBV20-1 NA TGCAGTGCTAAGGGAGACACGGGCAAAGCCAACGTCCTGACTTTC CSAKGDTGKANVLTF
NA TRBJ2-3 TRBV5-6 NA TGTGCCAGCAGCCTGCAACAGGGGGGGGACACAGATACGCAGTATTTT CASSLQQGGDTDTQYF
many TRBJ2-3 TRBV7-9 TRBD2 TGTGCCAGCAGCCCAGGACTAGCGGGAGATACGCAGTATTTT CASSPGLAGDTQYF
many TRBJ2-7 TRBV18 NA TGTGCCAGCTCACCTTCGGGGGACGAGCAGTACTTC CASSPSGDEQYF
many TRBJ1-2 TRBV6-6 NA TGTGCCAGCAGTTCCCAGACAGTGAACTACTTC CASSSQTVNYF
NA TRBJ2-3 TRBV10-1 TRBD2 TGCGCCAGCAGTGGGTTGGTAAGCGGGAATACAGATACGCAGTATTTT CASSGLVSGNTDTQYF
NA TRBJ2-5 TRBV9 NA TGTGCCAGCAGCGGGGGGGGAGGGGGCACATATGGCTCCCAGTACTTC CASSGGGGGTYGSQYF
NA TRBJ1-2 TRBV12-3/TRBV12-4 NA TGTGCCAGCAGGCCAAACAGGGATCTCTCCTATGGCTACACCTTC CASRPNRDLSYGYTF
NA TRBJ2-7 TRBV24-1 TRBD1 TGTGCCACCCAAGGACAGGTGACCGAGCAGTACTTC CATQGQVTEQYF
once TRBJ2-2 TRBV2 TRBD1 TGTGTCAGCAAGGGGGCGGCCGGGATCACCGGGGAGCTGTTTTTT CVSKGAAGITGELFF
NA TRBJ1-2 TRBV24-1 NA TGTGCCACCAGTTTTACGAGATTTGTGAACAATGGCTACACCTTC CATSFTRFVNNGYTF
NA TRBJ1-4 TRBV7-2 NA TGTGCCAGCAGCAAGTCACAGGGTAGGGGCACTGAAGCGTTTTTT CASSKSQGRGTEAFF
many TRBJ2-3 TRBV4-3 NA TGCGCCAGCAGCCAAGGGGCGTTAAGCACAGATACGCAGTATTTT CASSQGALSTDTQYF
NA TRBJ1-3 TRBV7-7 NA TGTGCCAGCAGCGCCCCCCCAGGAAACCCCATATACTTT CASSAPPGNPIYF
NA TRBJ2-6 TRBV12-3/TRBV12-4 NA TGTGCCAGCGGTTTGGTAGGGGGCAACGTCCTGACTTTC CASGLVGGNVLTF
NA TRBJ1-6 TRBV15 NA TGTGCCACCAGCACCGGGTATAATTCACCCCTCCACTTT CATSTGYNSPLHF
many TRBJ1-4 TRBV29-1 NA TGCAGCGTTGAAGTACCCCCAACTAATGAAAAACTGTTTTTT CSVEVPPTNEKLFF
NA TRBJ1-5 TRBV2 NA TGTGCCAGCAAGAGCAGAACCACAAGCAATCAGCACCAGCATTTT CASKSRTTSNQHQHF
NA TRBJ2-7 TRBV7-2 NA TGTGCCAGCAGTTTCTCGACAGATACGCAGTATTTTCGCTACTTC CASSFSTDTQYFRYF
NA TRBJ2-3 TRBV10-3 NA TGTGCCAACGCCAATAAAGGGGGAGATACGCAGTATTTT CANANKGGDTQYF
many TRBJ1-3 TRBV6-5 NA TGTGCCAGCAGTTACCCCACCGACACCATATATTTT CASSYPTDTIYF
NA TRBJ2-7 TRBV9 TRBD1 TGTGCCAGCAGCCCAAGACCAGGGGGCTACGAGCAGTACTTC CASSPRPGGYEQYF
many TRBJ2-1 TRBV6-2/TRBV6-3 TRBD2 TGTGCCAGCAGACTCATAGCGGGGGGGCTTCATGAGCAGTTCTTC CASRLIAGGLHEQFF
NA TRBJ2-5 TRBV7-3 TRBD2 TGTGCCAGCAGCTTAATGGCGGGGGAGTCCCAAGAGACCCAGTACTTC CASSLMAGESQETQYF
many TRBJ2-3 TRBV12-3/TRBV12-4 NA TGTGCCAGCAGTTTAGCCCGTTCGCAGTATTTT CASSLARSQYF
NA TRBJ1-5 TRBV19 NA TGTGCCAGTAGTGTTGGGCCAGGGTTATATCAGCCCCAGCATTTT CASSVGPGLYQPQHF
NA TRBJ1-4 TRBV29-1 TRBD1 TGCAGCGTTGGGACAGGGCAAAAACTGTTTTTT CSVGTGQKLFF
NA TRBJ2-3 TRBV5-1 NA TGCGCCAGCAGCTTGGCCGGGGAGAATTCTACGCAGTATTTT CASSLAGENSTQYF
NA TRBJ1-1 TRBV9 TRBD1 TGTGCCAGCAGCCGGGACAGGGTCACTACGAACACTATCTTT CASSRDRVTTNTIF
many TRBJ2-1 TRBV18 TRBD1 TGTGCCAGCTCAGTACAGGGGAACAATGAGCAGTTCTTC CASSVQGNNEQFF
NA TRBJ1-1 TRBV20-1 NA TGCAGCGCCGGAGAGGGGTCCTACAATGAAGCTTTCTTT CSAGEGSYNEAFF
NA TRBJ2-7 TRBV19 NA TGTGCCAGTACCCCTGGGGATAGGGGGGCTGGAAACACGAAATATTTC CASTPGDRGAGNTKYF
NA TRBJ2-7 TRBV30 NA TGTGCCTGGAGTTGGAGGATAGGATACGAGCAGTACTTC CAWSWRIGYEQYF
NA TRBJ1-1 TRBV4-2 NA TGTGCCAGCAGCCAAGATTGTCGGGTTCTGACTGAAGCTTTCTTT CASSQDCRVLTEAFF
NA TRBJ1-6 TRBV7-2 TRBD1 TGTGCCAGCAGCTTAGGGAGGGGGGACAGCCATAATTCACCCCTCCACTTC CASSLGRGDSHNSPLHF